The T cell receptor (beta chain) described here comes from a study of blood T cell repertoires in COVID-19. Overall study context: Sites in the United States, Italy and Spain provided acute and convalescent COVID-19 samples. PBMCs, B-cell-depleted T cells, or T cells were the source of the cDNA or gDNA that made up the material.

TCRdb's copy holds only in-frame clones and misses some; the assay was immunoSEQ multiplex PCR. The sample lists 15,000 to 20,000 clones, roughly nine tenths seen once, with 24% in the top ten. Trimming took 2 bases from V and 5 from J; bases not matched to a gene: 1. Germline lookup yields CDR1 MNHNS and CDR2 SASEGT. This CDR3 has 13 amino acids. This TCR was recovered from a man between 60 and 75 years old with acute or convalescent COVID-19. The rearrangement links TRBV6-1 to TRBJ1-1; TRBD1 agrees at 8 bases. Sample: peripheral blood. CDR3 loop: CASSEQGATEAFF. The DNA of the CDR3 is TGTGCCAGCAGTGAACAGGGGGCAACTGAAGCTTTCTTT.